These 27 T cell receptor beta chains were sequenced from one sample in a study of Graves' ophthalmopathy and Graves' hyperthyroidism. RNA served as the template for amplifying TCR beta CDR3 regions. The first round was an RT-PCR with HTBI primers, and the second round was a multiplex PCR. TCRdb redid the calling of the multiplex PCR reads with MiXCR, one entry per CDR3 protein. This table has 300,000 to 500,000 distinct CDR3 sequences, 15% appearing once. The sample comprised peripheral blood. These receptors all come from a woman younger than 30 with stable Graves' hyperthyroidism.

This clonotype was counted ten times or more. CDR3 DNA sequence: TGCAGTGCTAGGGGGACAGGGCGGAGAACTGAAGCTTTCTTT. Translating it yields CSARGTGRRTEAFF. This chain connects TRBV20-1 to TRBJ1-1; 9 nucleotides line up with TRBD1. The ends lost 3 bases at V and 5 bases at J; junction bases unmatched: 7. The CDR3 consists of 14 residues. Germline V gene sequence: CDR1 DFQATT, CDR2 SNEGSKA (reference sequence).

The CDR3 DNA reads TGTGCCAGCAGCCCGGGTTTTGGGGGAACTGAAGCTTTCTTT. Residues: CASSPGFGGTEAFF. The chain joins TRBV7-8 to TRBJ1-1, with D possibly TRBD1 on 5 matching bases. The CDR3 loop spans 14 amino acids. The V end lost 5 bases, the J end lost 5 bases, and 15 bases lay between the germline ends. Germline V lookup: CDR1 SGHVS, CDR2 FQNEAQ.

This clonotype was seen only a few times. This chain uses TRBV9 with TRBJ1-2; possible D gene TRBD1, 5 bases. CDR1 is SGDLS, CDR2 YYNGEE, per germline. This CDR3 is 17 amino acids long. The V and J ends lost 4 bases and 4 bases respectively, with 23 bases between them. Here the CDR3 reads CASSPQSGGNHGYGYTF. CDR3 sequence (DNA): TGTGCCAGCAGCCCCCAATCCGGGGGGAATCATGGCTATGGCTACACCTTC.

This clonotype was counted at least ten times. The CDR3 DNA sequence: TGCGCCAGCAGCTCGGACAGGGAGAGCTCCTACGAGCAGTACTTC. Its protein is CASSSDRESSYEQYF. The chain employs TRBV5-1 and TRBJ2-7, with 8 bases that match TRBD1. Germline trimming cut 3 bases from V and 0 bases from J; bases unmatched to any gene: 5. The length of the CDR3 is 15 residues. CDR1 and CDR2 (germline): SGHRS, YFSETQ.

This chain links TRBV28 with TRBJ2-2; 13 positions agree with TRBD2. With V trimmed by 6 bases and J by 6 bases, 16 bases remained unmatched. CDR1 is MDHEN and CDR2 is SYDVKM in the germline V gene. This CDR3 is built from 19 residues. The CDR3 DNA is TGTGCCAGCAGCTCTCCCTCGACTAGCGGGGGGTCCTTTCCCGGGGAGCTGTTTTTT. This encodes CASSSPSTSGGSFPGELFF.

This clonotype was seen many times. J is TRBJ2-2 and V is TRBV12-3 or TRBV12-4, with 11 bases identical to TRBD2. This CDR3 region has 15 residues. Losses at the gene ends were 6 bases for V and 5 bases for J; bases not matched to a gene: 5. CDR3 protein: CASSPLAGVTGELFF. For the CDR3, the DNA is TGTGCCAGCAGCCCACTAGCGGGGGTAACCGGGGAGCTGTTTTTT.

The J gene is TRBJ1-6, the V gene TRBV14; D might be TRBD1 (5 bases). Trimming shortened V by 4 bases and J by 4 bases, and 14 bases separated the two germline ends. The CDR3 runs 16 residues. CDR1 is SGHDN and CDR2 is FVKESK in the germline V gene. The CDR3 DNA reads as TGTGCCAGCAGCCCTAAGCAGGCAGGGTATAATTCACCCCTCCACTTT. It yields the protein CASSPKQAGYNSPLHF.

This clonotype was picked up a small number of times. The V call is TRBV7-9, the J call TRBJ1-1; D is ambiguous. Germline loops: CDR1 SEHNR, CDR2 FQNEAQ (reference sequence). This CDR3 has 13 amino acids. The V and J ends lost 8 bases and 3 bases respectively, with 13 bases between them. The CDR3 DNA reads TGTGCCAGCTTCCCCGAGGCCGACACTGAAGCTTTCTTT. Its translation: CASFPEADTEAFF.

This clonotype was counted between two and nine times. The chain employs TRBV5-1 and TRBJ2-7; 9 bases match TRBD1. The CDR3 is 14 amino acids. CDR1 is SGHRS and CDR2 is YFSETQ in the germline V gene. J lost 2 bases, V lost 5 bases, and 5 bases had no gene match. CDR3 DNA sequence: TGCGCCAGCAGGGCCGGGACAGGGACCTACGAGCAGTACTTC. It is translated as CASRAGTGTYEQYF.

The CDR3 nucleotides read TGTGCCAGCAGCCAAGATCGGTCCAGGGACTATGGCTACACCTTC. As protein: CASSQDRSRDYGYTF. The gene calls are TRBV4-2 and TRBJ1-2, with TRBD1 as a possible D gene (5 bases). The germline gives CDR1 LGHNA, CDR2 YNFKEQ. V was pared by 0 bases and J by 3 bases, with 11 bases between. The CDR3 totals 15 residues.

The chain joins TRBV7-2 to TRBJ2-7, with unresolved D. V lost 1 base to trimming and J lost 5 bases, with 9 bases between them. Germline CDR1 and CDR2: SGHTA and FQGNSA. CDR3 length: 13 residues. The CDR3 reads CASSLEFSDEQYF. CDR3 nucleotides: TGTGCCAGCAGCTTAGAGTTCTCGGACGAGCAGTACTTC.

In its sample, this clonotype was seen many times. The chain recombines TRBV7-9 with TRBJ1-2; D is possibly TRBD1 (6 bases). CDR3 length equals 14 residues. V lost 1 base, J lost 3 bases, and 9 bases lay in between. The germline V gene encodes CDR1 SEHNR and CDR2 FQNEAQ (reference sequence). CDR3 loop: CASSLGGQYYGYTF. The CDR3 DNA follows: TGTGCCAGCAGCTTAGGTGGACAGTACTATGGCTACACCTTC.

At least ten counts were recorded for this clonotype. The chain combines TRBV6-5 with TRBJ1-1; D gene unclear. V was cut by 2 bases and J by 1 base, with 2 bases left in between. CDR3 length: 12 residues. Per germline, CDR1 MNHEY and CDR2 SVGAGI. The CDR3 protein is CASSYENTEAFF. As DNA, the CDR3 is TGTGCCAGCAGTTACGAGAACACTGAAGCTTTCTTT.

Many counts were recorded for this clonotype. One end of the junction does not line up with germline, which may come from a read error. V usage is TRBV12-3 or TRBV12-4 and J usage is TRBJ1-6; no reliable D call. This CDR3 is 12 amino acids long. The CDR3 region is CASSLGRRHIFF. The DNA for the CDR3 is TGTGCCAGCAGTTTGGGCAGGCGCCATATTTTCTTT.

This clonotype was counted at least ten times. This chain links TRBV9 with TRBJ2-7, with 9 bases identical to TRBD1. Germline trimming cut 4 bases from V and 2 bases from J; bases unmatched to any gene: 7. The CDR3 runs to 15 residues. From germline, CDR1 is SGDLS and CDR2 YYNGEE. CDR3 residues: CASSQAGTGPYEQYF. CDR3 DNA sequence: TGTGCCAGCAGCCAAGCGGGGACAGGGCCCTACGAGCAGTACTTC. Full variable domain (remainder filled in from reference TRBV9 and TRBJ2-7): DSGVTQTPKHLITATGQRVTLRCSPRSGDLSVYWYQQSLDQGLQFLIQYYNGEERAKGNILERFSAQQFPDLHSELNLSSLELGDSALYFCASSQAGTGPYEQYFGPGTRLTVT.

This clonotype was recorded at least ten times. The rearrangement links TRBV11-3 to TRBJ2-2; 7 bases align to TRBD1. With V trimmed by 3 bases and J by 4 bases, 8 bases remained unmatched. The CDR3 consists of 16 residues. Germline-derived CDR1 and CDR2 are SGHNT and YENEEA. CDR3 sequence (DNA): TGTGCCAGCAGCTTCCGGACAGGAGGCTTCACCGGGGAGCTGTTTTTT. Encoded protein: CASSFRTGGFTGELFF.

At least ten counts were recorded for this clonotype. The chain links TRBV24-1 to TRBJ2-5; 11 nucleotides match TRBD2. Germline CDR1 KGHDR, CDR2 SFDVKD. Losses at the gene ends were 0 bases for V and 1 base for J; bases not matched to a gene: 3. This CDR3 region has 17 residues. The CDR3 sequence is CATSDLSGTSGQETQYF. CDR3 bases: TGTGCCACCAGTGATTTGTCCGGGACTAGCGGCCAAGAGACCCAGTACTTC.

Many counts were recorded for this clonotype. The chain couples TRBV24-1 to TRBJ2-2, with D uncertain. V gave up 5 bases and J gave up 4 bases, with 13 bases separating them. This CDR3 contains 15 residues. CDR1 and CDR2 (germline): KGHDR, SFDVKD. CDR3 amino acids: CATSVDRAGTGELFF. The CDR3 nucleotides are TGTGCCACCAGTGTTGATAGAGCAGGCACCGGGGAGCTGTTTTTT.

J is TRBJ1-5 and V is TRBV6-1; 8 bases map to TRBD1. Germline V gene sequence: CDR1 MNHNS, CDR2 SASEGT. The CDR3 is made up of 15 amino acids. The V and J ends lost 2 bases and 4 bases, in that order; junction bases with no gene match: 4. In DNA, the CDR3 is TGTGCCAGCAGTGAACCAGGGGGCGCAAATCAGCCCCAGCATTTT. This encodes CASSEPGGANQPQHF.

This rearrangement joins TRBV2 to TRBJ2-7; perhaps D is TRBD1 or TRBD2 (5 bases each). Germline assignment: CDR1 SNHLY and CDR2 FYNNEI. The CDR3 extends over 13 amino acids. V was pared by 8 bases and J by 3 bases, with 14 bases between. This CDR3 is CASVRDRYYEQYF. The CDR3 DNA sequence: TGTGCCAGCGTGAGGGACCGTTACTACGAGCAGTACTTC.

This clonotype showed up many times. The gene calls are TRBV20-1 and TRBJ1-6; D might be TRBD1 (5 bases). The CDR3 has 16 residues. The germline V gene has CDR1 DFQATT and CDR2 SNEGSKA (reference sequence). V dropped 0 bases and J dropped 7 bases, with 16 bases sitting between them. CDR3 in amino acids: CSARDNPGLSNSPLHF. The DNA of the CDR3 is TGCAGTGCTAGAGATAACCCAGGGTTGTCGAATTCACCCCTCCACTTT.

This clonotype appeared many times. The chain employs TRBV2 and TRBJ1-1; D gene ambiguous. Germline V gives CDR1 SNHLY, CDR2 FYNNEI. V lost 1 base and J 6 bases, leaving 12 bases between the germline ends. This CDR3 is 14 amino acids long. The CDR3 coding sequence is TGTGCCAGCAGTGAAGACCCCGGGAGGGCTGAAGCTTTCTTT. Translating gives CASSEDPGRAEAFF.

In this sample, this clonotype turned up a few times. This chain connects TRBV25-1 to TRBJ2-3, with D possibly TRBD2 on 5 matching bases. The germline V and J ends were trimmed by 2 bases and 0 bases, with 6 bases remaining between them. Germline CDR1 is MGHDK and CDR2 is SYGVNS. The CDR3 covers 14 residues. The CDR3 nucleotides read TGTGCCAGCAGTGAAGGACTGAGCACAGATACGCAGTATTTT. The encoded protein is CASSEGLSTDTQYF.

This clonotype was found many times. CDR3 sequence: CSARATSANTGELFF. CDR3 nucleotides: TGCAGTGCTAGAGCGACATCCGCGAACACCGGGGAGCTGTTTTTT. The chain has TRBV20-1 and TRBJ2-2; unclear D gene. The CDR3 has 15 amino acids. CDR1 is DFQATT, CDR2 SNEGSKA, per germline (reference sequence). Between the trimmed V and J ends, which lost 1 base and 0 bases, there was a span of 9 bases.

In its sample, this clonotype was seen a few times. The chain uses TRBV7-9 and TRBJ2-7; D call uncertain. The CDR3 sequence is 12 residues long. Trimming took off 4 bases at V and 7 bases at J, with 11 bases between the two ends. Per germline, CDR1 SEHNR and CDR2 FQNEAQ (reference sequence). The CDR3 loop is CASSSPTEEQYF. As DNA, the CDR3 is TGTGCCAGCAGCTCACCGACTGAAGAGCAGTACTTC.

The chain recombines TRBV4-2 with TRBJ1-1; no clear D. V lost 1 base to trimming and J lost 10 bases, with 10 bases between them. The CDR3 covers 12 residues. Germline V lookup: CDR1 LGHNA, CDR2 YNFKEQ. The CDR3 DNA reads as TGTGCCAGCAGCCAAGGTTGGAATAGAGCTTTCTTT. As protein: CASSQGWNRAFF.

This clonotype has a count of ten or more. J is TRBJ1-1 and V is TRBV7-9; 8 positions match TRBD1. CDR1 is SEHNR, CDR2 FQNEAQ, per germline (reference sequence). This CDR3 comprises 16 residues. V shed 4 bases and J 1 base; nucleotides not matched to a gene: 8. CDR3 bases: TGTGCCAGCAGCTCCCAGACTGGACAGGGGAACACTGAAGCTTTCTTT. The encoded protein is CASSSQTGQGNTEAFF.